The rows below give T cell receptor beta chains drawn from one sample of a study of shared clonotypes between healthy human individuals. Generated by immunoSEQ multiplex PCR, the TCRdb table keeps only in-frame clones and is missing some. Among about 1.5 million clones, roughly 97% were seen once, and the ten largest hold approximately 1.1%. Material: naive CD4+ T cells sorted from blood. The source is a man in his thirties or forties in good health. The CDR3 runs from the conserved cysteine through the conserved F or W. A D gene is named only where the DNA matches it firmly. Size is omitted from some rows. Given values are once, few, many or a class for expanded clones.

j_call: TRBJ1-5
d_call: TRBD1
clone_size: .
v_call: TRBV30
cdr3_aa: CAWSVHARQGASNQPQHF
cdr3_nt: TGTGCCTGGAGTGTACACGCCCGACAGGGTGCGAGCAATCAGCCCCAGCATTTT

j_call: TRBJ1-5
d_call: .
clone_size: .
v_call: TRBV2
cdr3_aa: CASSQRRRDVQPQHF
cdr3_nt: TGTGCCAGCAGCCAACGGAGGAGGGATGTGCAGCCCCAGCATTTT

j_call: TRBJ1-4
d_call: .
clone_size: .
v_call: TRBV15
cdr3_aa: CATSSGRGGTNEKLFF
cdr3_nt: TGTGCCACCAGCAGCGGGCGGGGAGGAACTAATGAAAAACTGTTTTTT

j_call: TRBJ2-1
d_call: TRBD2
clone_size: .
v_call: TRBV5-1
cdr3_aa: CASSWTSDREQFF
cdr3_nt: TGCGCCAGCAGTTGGACTAGCGATCGTGAGCAGTTCTTC

j_call: TRBJ2-3
d_call: TRBD2
clone_size: .
v_call: TRBV9
cdr3_aa: CASSVFSGDTDTQYF
cdr3_nt: TGTGCCAGCAGCGTATTCAGCGGGGACACAGATACGCAGTATTTT

j_call: TRBJ2-6
d_call: .
clone_size: once
v_call: TRBV2
cdr3_aa: CASSEARVGYSGANVLTF
cdr3_nt: TGTGCCAGCAGTGAAGCGCGTGTGGGGTACTCTGGGGCCAACGTCCTGACTTTC

j_call: TRBJ1-1
d_call: .
clone_size: .
v_call: TRBV5-1
cdr3_aa: CASQGQNTEAFF
cdr3_nt: TGCGCCAGCCAGGGACAGAACACTGAAGCTTTCTTT

j_call: TRBJ2-1
d_call: .
clone_size: .
v_call: TRBV7-2
cdr3_aa: CASNSVLLYNEQFF
cdr3_nt: TGTGCCAGCAACTCCGTCCTCCTCTACAATGAGCAGTTCTTC

j_call: TRBJ2-7
d_call: TRBD2
clone_size: once
v_call: TRBV7-9
cdr3_aa: CASSLRGGRADEQYF
cdr3_nt: TGTGCCAGCAGCTTACGCGGCGGGAGGGCCGACGAGCAGTACTTC

j_call: TRBJ2-1
d_call: .
clone_size: .
v_call: TRBV18
cdr3_aa: CASSPKRDLMEQFF
cdr3_nt: TGTGCCAGCTCACCAAAACGGGACCTTATGGAGCAGTTCTTC

j_call: TRBJ1-1
d_call: TRBD1
clone_size: .
v_call: TRBV27
cdr3_aa: CASSLRTGANEAFF
cdr3_nt: TGTGCCAGCAGTCTTCGGACAGGGGCAAATGAAGCTTTCTTT

j_call: TRBJ2-7
d_call: .
clone_size: .
v_call: TRBV6-1
cdr3_aa: CASRLGLSTYEQYF
cdr3_nt: TGTGCCAGCAGGTTAGGACTTTCTACCTACGAGCAGTACTTC

j_call: TRBJ1-2
d_call: .
clone_size: .
v_call: TRBV10-3
cdr3_aa: CAISDRNYGYTF
cdr3_nt: TGTGCCATCAGCGACAGGAACTACGGCTACACCTTC

j_call: TRBJ2-7
d_call: TRBD2
clone_size: .
v_call: TRBV7-9
cdr3_aa: CASSRTRAYEQYF
cdr3_nt: TGTGCCAGCAGCCGGACTAGGGCCTACGAGCAGTACTTC

j_call: TRBJ2-6
d_call: TRBD1
clone_size: .
v_call: TRBV14
cdr3_aa: CASSHGQGISSGANVLTF
cdr3_nt: TGTGCCAGCAGCCACGGACAGGGGATTAGCTCTGGGGCCAACGTCCTGACTTTC

j_call: TRBJ1-3
d_call: TRBD1
clone_size: .
v_call: TRBV18
cdr3_aa: CASSPLGTGGSGNTIYF
cdr3_nt: TGTGCCAGCTCACCTCTCGGGACAGGGGGATCTGGAAACACCATATATTTT

j_call: TRBJ1-5
d_call: TRBD1
clone_size: .
v_call: TRBV28
cdr3_aa: CASQQGGRPQHF
cdr3_nt: TGTGCCAGCCAACAGGGGGGTAGGCCCCAGCATTTT

j_call: TRBJ1-5
d_call: .
clone_size: .
v_call: TRBV6-4
cdr3_aa: CASSPDPPGLGHQPQHF
cdr3_nt: TGTGCCAGCAGTCCCGATCCCCCGGGCCTAGGCCATCAGCCCCAGCATTTT

j_call: TRBJ1-2
d_call: .
clone_size: once
v_call: TRBV18
cdr3_aa: CASSAKRDRGYTF
cdr3_nt: TGTGCCAGCTCCGCGAAGAGGGATCGCGGCTACACCTTC

j_call: TRBJ2-1
d_call: .
clone_size: .
v_call: TRBV7-3
cdr3_aa: CASSPDFSSYNEQFF
cdr3_nt: TGTGCCAGCAGCCCAGACTTCTCCTCCTACAATGAGCAGTTCTTC

j_call: TRBJ1-4
d_call: .
clone_size: .
v_call: TRBV5-1
cdr3_aa: CASSSESPGVSGKLFF
cdr3_nt: TGCGCCAGCAGCTCCGAAAGTCCCGGGGTGAGCGGAAAACTGTTTTTT

j_call: TRBJ1-1
d_call: .
clone_size: .
v_call: TRBV29-1
cdr3_aa: CSVAYRVTYTEAFF
cdr3_nt: TGCAGCGTCGCTTACAGGGTGACCTACACTGAAGCTTTCTTT

j_call: TRBJ2-6
d_call: .
clone_size: .
v_call: TRBV2
cdr3_aa: CASSGPARGANVLTF
cdr3_nt: TGTGCCAGCAGTGGCCCGGCCCGAGGGGCCAACGTCCTGACTTTC

j_call: TRBJ2-2
d_call: .
clone_size: .
v_call: TRBV9
cdr3_aa: CASSVDGAYTGELFF
cdr3_nt: TGTGCCAGCAGCGTAGATGGAGCCTACACCGGGGAGCTGTTTTTT

j_call: TRBJ2-7
d_call: TRBD1
clone_size: .
v_call: TRBV7-8
cdr3_aa: CASSLAGGAVYEQYF
cdr3_nt: TGTGCCAGCAGCTTAGCAGGGGGCGCCGTCTACGAGCAGTACTTC

j_call: TRBJ2-1
d_call: .
clone_size: .
v_call: TRBV7-2
cdr3_aa: CASSFGTYNEQFF
cdr3_nt: TGTGCCAGCAGCTTCGGGACCTACAATGAGCAGTTCTTC

j_call: TRBJ2-7
d_call: TRBD2
clone_size: .
v_call: TRBV27
cdr3_aa: CASSPRTSGTNEQYF
cdr3_nt: TGTGCCAGCAGTCCCCGGACTAGCGGGACCAACGAGCAGTACTTC

j_call: TRBJ1-4
d_call: .
clone_size: .
v_call: TRBV7-9
cdr3_aa: CASSQAGRSHEKLFF
cdr3_nt: TGTGCCAGCAGCCAAGCCGGACGTAGTCATGAAAAACTGTTTTTT

j_call: TRBJ2-7
d_call: .
clone_size: .
v_call: TRBV28
cdr3_aa: CASSSIILASEQYF
cdr3_nt: TGTGCCAGCAGTTCAATTATTCTAGCGTCCGAGCAGTACTTC

j_call: TRBJ2-2
d_call: .
clone_size: .
v_call: TRBV15
cdr3_aa: CATSRDSPNTGELFF
cdr3_nt: TGTGCCACCAGCAGAGATAGTCCGAACACCGGGGAGCTGTTTTTT

j_call: TRBJ2-7
d_call: TRBD1
clone_size: .
v_call: TRBV10-1
cdr3_aa: CASSPNTGTGKKGRYF
cdr3_nt: TGCGCCAGCAGTCCAAATACCGGGACAGGAAAGAAAGGGAGGTACTTC

j_call: TRBJ2-3
d_call: .
clone_size: .
v_call: TRBV6-1
cdr3_aa: CASRRQTDTQYF
cdr3_nt: TGTGCCAGCAGACGGCAGACAGATACGCAGTATTTT

j_call: TRBJ2-7
d_call: TRBD1
clone_size: .
v_call: TRBV27
cdr3_aa: CASREPGQGLYEQYF
cdr3_nt: TGTGCCAGCAGGGAACCGGGACAGGGCCTCTACGAGCAGTACTTC

j_call: TRBJ2-7
d_call: TRBD2
clone_size: .
v_call: TRBV29-1
cdr3_aa: CSVGLAGYEQYF
cdr3_nt: TGCAGCGTAGGACTAGCGGGATACGAGCAGTACTTC

j_call: TRBJ1-4
d_call: .
clone_size: .
v_call: TRBV2
cdr3_aa: CASSGGFRTEWNEKLFF
cdr3_nt: TGTGCCAGCAGTGGAGGGTTTCGAACAGAGTGGAATGAAAAACTGTTTTTT

j_call: TRBJ2-3
d_call: .
clone_size: .
v_call: TRBV7-2
cdr3_aa: CASSFLSPSTDTQYF
cdr3_nt: TGTGCCAGCAGCTTCTTGTCTCCTAGCACAGATACGCAGTATTTT

j_call: TRBJ2-7
d_call: .
clone_size: .
v_call: TRBV9
cdr3_aa: CASSVSSRSYEQYF
cdr3_nt: TGTGCCAGCAGCGTAAGTAGTAGAAGCTACGAGCAGTACTTC

j_call: TRBJ2-3
d_call: .
clone_size: few
v_call: TRBV2
cdr3_aa: CASSGVSDTQYF
cdr3_nt: TGTGCCAGCAGTGGAGTCTCAGATACGCAGTATTTT

j_call: TRBJ1-1
d_call: TRBD1
clone_size: .
v_call: TRBV5-1
cdr3_aa: CASNLAPRTGEAFF
cdr3_nt: TGCGCCAGCAACCTTGCGCCCCGGACAGGAGAAGCTTTCTTT

j_call: TRBJ1-1
d_call: .
clone_size: .
v_call: TRBV2
cdr3_aa: CASRRDATNTEAFF
cdr3_nt: TGTGCCAGCAGGAGGGACGCCACGAACACTGAAGCTTTCTTT

j_call: TRBJ2-1
d_call: .
clone_size: .
v_call: TRBV28
cdr3_aa: CASSSNEQFF
cdr3_nt: TGTGCCAGCAGTTCGAATGAGCAGTTCTTC

j_call: TRBJ2-1
d_call: .
clone_size: .
v_call: TRBV5-5
cdr3_aa: CASSSPEYNEQFF
cdr3_nt: TGTGCCAGCAGCTCCCCAGAGTACAATGAGCAGTTCTTC